Detailed here is one T cell receptor (beta chain). These data belong to a study of T cell changes during pregnancy in multiple sclerosis. Using immunoSEQ multiplex PCR, the repertoire was profiled, and TCRdb retains in-frame clones only, with some absent. The repertoire holds about 42,000 clones, with approximately 81% as singletons. There are 18 residues in the CDR3. CDR1 and CDR2 (germline): SGHDT, YYEEEE. Trimming took 3 bases from V and 8 from J; bases not matched to a gene: 18. This clonotype originated in a female donor with multiple sclerosis, enrolled in a pregnancy study. This rearrangement joins TRBV5-6 to TRBJ2-1; 9 bases agree with TRBD2. Sequencing was performed on CD4+ T cells from peripheral blood mononuclear cells, taken before pregnancy. DNA of the CDR3: TGTGCCAGCAGCTGGCATCGAAGTCCCGGGACTAGCAAGGATGAGCAGTTCTTC. Amino acids: CASSWHRSPGTSKDEQFF.